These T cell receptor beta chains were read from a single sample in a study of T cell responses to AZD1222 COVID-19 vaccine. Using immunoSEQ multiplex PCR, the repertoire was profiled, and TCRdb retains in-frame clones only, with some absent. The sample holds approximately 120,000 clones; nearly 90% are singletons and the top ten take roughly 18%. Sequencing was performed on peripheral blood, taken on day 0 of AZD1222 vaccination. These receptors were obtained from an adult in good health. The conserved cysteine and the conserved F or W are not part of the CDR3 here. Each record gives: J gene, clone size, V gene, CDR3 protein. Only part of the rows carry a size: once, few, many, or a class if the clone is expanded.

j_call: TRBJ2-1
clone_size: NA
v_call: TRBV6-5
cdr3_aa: ASRGTGAVDEQF

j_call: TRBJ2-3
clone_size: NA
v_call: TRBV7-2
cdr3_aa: ASSLSLAGGADTQY

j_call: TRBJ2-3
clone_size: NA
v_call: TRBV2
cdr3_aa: ASSQLAGGPTDTQY

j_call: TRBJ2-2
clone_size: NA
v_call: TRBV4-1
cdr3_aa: ASSYRPPGGELF

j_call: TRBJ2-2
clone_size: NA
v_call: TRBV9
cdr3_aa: ASSVVGGPNTGELF

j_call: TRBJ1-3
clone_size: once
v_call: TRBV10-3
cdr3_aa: AISESSGQGNTIY

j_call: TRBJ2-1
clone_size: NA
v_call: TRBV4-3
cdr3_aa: ASSQPRKANGPDTSYNEQF

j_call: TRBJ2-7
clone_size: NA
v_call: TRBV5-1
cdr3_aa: ASSPGGGGLTYEQY

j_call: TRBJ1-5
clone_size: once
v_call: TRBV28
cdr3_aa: ASSFRGPTSAQH

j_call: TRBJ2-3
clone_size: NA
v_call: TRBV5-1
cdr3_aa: ASSFGTSGGATDTQY

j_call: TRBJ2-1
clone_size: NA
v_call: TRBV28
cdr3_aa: ATQRTLTVDEQF

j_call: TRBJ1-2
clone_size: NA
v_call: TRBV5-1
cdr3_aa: ASSLASGEYYGYT

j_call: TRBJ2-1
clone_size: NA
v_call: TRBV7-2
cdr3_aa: ASSQERNEQF

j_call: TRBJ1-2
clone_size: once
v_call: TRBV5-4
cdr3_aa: ASSLGQGVRLYGYT

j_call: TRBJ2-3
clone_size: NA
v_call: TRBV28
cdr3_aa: ASSLGTSTDTQY

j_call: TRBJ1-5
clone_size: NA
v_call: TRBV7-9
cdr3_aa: ASSPGQQVNQPQH

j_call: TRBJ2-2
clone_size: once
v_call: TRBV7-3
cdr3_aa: ASSLTVTPGTGELF

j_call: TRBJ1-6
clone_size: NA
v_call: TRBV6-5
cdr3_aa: ASRLQGNSPLH

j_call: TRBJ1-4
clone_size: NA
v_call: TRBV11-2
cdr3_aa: ASSGGQRSTNEKLF

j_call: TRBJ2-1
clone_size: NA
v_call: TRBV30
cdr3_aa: AWSHGLFGTRPLAGGFDEQF

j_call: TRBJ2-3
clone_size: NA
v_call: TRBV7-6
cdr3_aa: ASTPGGVGTDTQY

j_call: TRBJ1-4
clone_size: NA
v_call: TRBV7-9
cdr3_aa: ASSSGTTNEKLF